The 17 T cell receptor beta chains presented below share a single source sample, sequenced in a study of CD8+CD57+ T cells in acquired aplastic anemia. Genomic DNA, the template, was used for profiling of the TCR beta VDJ and CDR3. MiXCR, applied by TCRdb to the reads, yields one record per CDR3 protein. The table lists under 200,000 distinct CDR3 sequences, less than 65% of them singletons. Sequencing was carried out using sorted CD4+, CD8+, or CD8+CD57+ T cells (not recorded which) from PBMCs. The receptors originated from a human donor with severe aplastic anemia or a healthy control (not recorded which).

The chain's CDR3 is CASSLEGSGEQYF. In DNA, the CDR3 is TGCGCCAGCAGCTTGGAGGGTTCGGGGGAGCAGTACTTC. The V gene is TRBV5-1, the J gene TRBJ2-7; possibly TRBD2 for D (5 bases). Germline V gives CDR1 SGHRS, CDR2 YFSETQ. The CDR3 totals 13 residues. V lost 0 bases to trimming and J lost 7 bases, with 11 bases between them.

This clonotype was detected many times. The chain employs TRBV6-5 and TRBJ1-2; 7 bases are a match to TRBD1. The ends lost 5 bases at V and 5 bases at J; junction bases unmatched: 11. There are 15 residues in the CDR3. Germline CDR1 reads MNHEY; CDR2 reads SVGAGI. CDR3 DNA: TGTGCCAGCAGTACCGTGACAGGGATCCCTTATGGCTACACCTTC. Translation gives CASSTVTGIPYGYTF.

J is TRBJ1-1 and V is TRBV2; maybe TRBD1 (6 bases). V was clipped by 6 bases and J by 7 bases, with 18 bases between them. The CDR3 is 14 residues long. The V gene's germline CDR1 is SNHLY and CDR2 FYNNEI. The CDR3 is CASRTYTGGSEAFF. CDR3 sequence (DNA): TGTGCCAGCAGGACCTATACGGGGGGCAGTGAAGCTTTCTTT.

The chain uses TRBV12-3 or TRBV12-4 and TRBJ1-6; 7 bases are a match to TRBD1. The CDR3 has 14 amino acids. The J segment lost 10 bases and the V segment lost 7 bases, leaving 10 bases of the junction unmatched. The CDR3, as DNA: TGTGCCAGCACCCCACGGACAGGAAGGTCACCCCTCCACTTT. Its translation is CASTPRTGRSPLHF.

This sequence joins TRBV20-1 and TRBJ2-7; 8 nucleotides agree with TRBD2. CDR1 DFQATT and CDR2 SNEGSKA come from the germline V gene (reference sequence). CDR3 size: 13 residues. The junction had 6 bases not matched to a gene; V was cut back by 5 bases and J by 3 bases. The CDR3 region is CSASGTSFYEQYF. The CDR3 coding sequence is TGCAGTGCTTCCGGGACTAGTTTCTACGAGCAGTACTTC.

The J gene is TRBJ2-7, the V gene TRBV7-2; D ambiguous. Trimming took off 2 bases at V and 7 bases at J, with 15 bases between the two ends. Germline CDR1 SGHTA, CDR2 FQGNSA. The CDR3 is made up of 14 amino acids. This chain's CDR3 is CASSLSPNAGEQYF. CDR3 in DNA: TGTGCCAGCAGCTTATCCCCGAACGCCGGGGAGCAGTACTTC.

This clonotype was seen a few times. The CDR3 is CASSPDIRASYEQYF. The CDR3 nucleotides are TGTGCCAGCAGCCCCGATATACGGGCGTCCTACGAGCAGTACTTC. This chain uses TRBV7-2 with TRBJ2-7; D remains unclear. The germline V gene encodes CDR1 SGHTA and CDR2 FQGNSA. V was trimmed by 5 bases and J by 1 base, leaving 15 bases between them. This CDR3 spans 15 amino acids.

The chain has TRBV7-9 and TRBJ1-2; D is uncertain. Germline CDR1 reads SEHNR; CDR2 reads FQNEAQ (reference sequence). This CDR3 contains 12 residues. Trimming pared 3 bases from V and 2 bases from J, leaving 4 bases between. CDR3 DNA: TGTGCCAGCAGCTTCGTAAACTATGGCTACACCTTC. Amino acid sequence: CASSFVNYGYTF.

This clonotype was detected many times. The rearrangement links TRBV19 to TRBJ1-6; 7 bases fit TRBD1. The CDR3 extends over 13 amino acids. V was clipped by 3 bases and J by 8 bases; unmatched bases: 1. Looked up from germline, CDR1 is LNHDA and CDR2 is SQIVND (reference sequence). The CDR3: CASSITGDSPLHF. The CDR3 DNA sequence: TGTGCCAGTAGTATTACAGGGGATTCACCCCTCCACTTT.

The rearrangement uses TRBV25-1 and TRBJ1-1; TRBD1 matches 7 bases. The trim removed 5 bases at V and 2 bases at J, leaving 8 bases unmatched. Germline lookup yields CDR1 MGHDK and CDR2 SYGVNS. This CDR3 comprises 15 residues. In DNA form, the CDR3 reads TGTGCCAGCAGTTTCCAGACAGGGCGAAACACTGAAGCTTTCTTT. This sequence encodes CASSFQTGRNTEAFF.

V usage is TRBV7-9 and J usage is TRBJ2-7, with TRBD2 identical over 16 bases. Germline CDR1 SEHNR, CDR2 FQNEAQ (reference sequence). This CDR3 has 15 amino acids. The CDR3: CASEGLAGGNYEQYF. The CDR3 coding sequence is TGTGCAAGCGAGGGACTAGCGGGGGGGAATTACGAGCAGTACTTC.

V gene TRBV25-1 combines with J gene TRBJ1-1, with D maybe TRBD1 (6 bases). Looked up from germline, CDR1 is MGHDK and CDR2 is SYGVNS. The V and J ends lost 3 bases and 0 bases respectively, with 11 bases between them. The CDR3 extends over 15 amino acids. DNA for the CDR3: TGTGCCAGCAGTGAGACAGGAGTCATGAACACTGAAGCTTTCTTT. It yields the protein CASSETGVMNTEAFF.

The chain uses TRBV10-3 and TRBJ2-1; TRBD2 aligns across 11 bases. The V gene end was trimmed by 6 bases and the J gene end by 5 bases; junction bases not matched to a gene: 6. The CDR3 sequence is 15 residues long. The germline V gene has CDR1 ENHRY and CDR2 SYGVKD. Written as DNA, the CDR3 is TGTGCCATCAGATTTTCGGGACTAGCGGACAATGAGCAGTTCTTC. It encodes CAIRFSGLADNEQFF.

As to this clonotype: A read error is possible here, since a much larger clone lies one base away. The chain recombines TRBV6-1 with TRBJ2-1; D gene uncertain. Between the trimmed V and J ends, which lost 5 bases and 5 bases, there was a span of 10 bases. Per the germline V gene, CDR1 is MNHNS and CDR2 is SASEGT. The CDR3 loop spans 13 amino acids. The CDR3 DNA sequence: TGTGCCAGCAGTCACGGTGTGGACAATGAGCAGTTCTTC. Residues: CASSHGVDNEQFF.

The chain combines TRBV4-3 with TRBJ1-2; 9 bases are a match to TRBD1. The V segment lost 1 base and the J segment 5 bases; nucleotides outside the gene matches: 5. This CDR3 has 15 amino acids. Looked up from germline, CDR1 is LGHNA and CDR2 is YSLEER. In nucleotides, the CDR3 is TGCGCCAGCAGCCAAGTGGGACAGGGCCAATATGGCTACACCTTC. Residues: CASSQVGQGQYGYTF.

The chain uses TRBV13 and TRBJ2-3, with D perhaps TRBD2 (6 bases). Germline values: CDR1 PRHDT, CDR2 FYEKMQ (reference sequence). The V end was cut by 2 bases, the J end by 4 bases, with 28 bases between. This CDR3 comprises 20 residues. CDR3 protein: CASSLYSRVSGKGAPDTQYF. The CDR3 DNA reads as TGTGCCAGCAGCTTATATTCGAGGGTTAGCGGAAAAGGGGCCCCAGATACGCAGTATTTT.

The CDR3 nucleotides read TGCGCCAGCAGTGAGGGGCGAGATGAGACCCAGTACTTC. It translates to CASSEGRDETQYF. J is TRBJ2-5 and V is TRBV10-1, with D unresolved. There are 13 residues in the CDR3. Germline V gene sequence: CDR1 WNHNN, CDR2 SYGVQD (reference sequence). The germline V and J ends were trimmed by 2 bases and 5 bases, with 9 bases remaining between them.